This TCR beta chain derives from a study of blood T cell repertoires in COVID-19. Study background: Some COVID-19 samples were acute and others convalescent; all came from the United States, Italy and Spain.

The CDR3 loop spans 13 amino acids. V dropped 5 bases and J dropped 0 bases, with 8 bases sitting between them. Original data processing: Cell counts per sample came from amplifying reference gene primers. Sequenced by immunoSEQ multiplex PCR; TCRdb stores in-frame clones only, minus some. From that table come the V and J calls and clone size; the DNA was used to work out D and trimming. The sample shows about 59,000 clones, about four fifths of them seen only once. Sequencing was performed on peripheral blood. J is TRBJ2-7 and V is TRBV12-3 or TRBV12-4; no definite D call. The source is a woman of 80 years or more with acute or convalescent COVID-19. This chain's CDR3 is CASSPRSSYEQYF. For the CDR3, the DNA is TGTGCCAGCAGTCCCCGGAGCTCCTACGAGCAGTACTTC.